This TCR beta chain came from a study of T cells in localized non-small cell lung cancer. The CDR3 loop spans 11 amino acids. The V gene's germline CDR1 is SNHLY and CDR2 FYNNEI. The V and J ends lost 4 bases and 9 bases respectively, with 7 bases between them. Profiled with immunoSEQ multiplex PCR; TCRdb holds only in-frame clones, not every one. The sample carries around 130,000 clones, roughly 90% recorded once. The rearrangement joins TRBV2 to TRBJ2-1, with D unresolved. This sample comprised peripheral blood, obtained before any cancer treatment. This receptor was identified in a female donor aged 60 or older with stage I lung adenocarcinoma. CDR3 loop: CASSALTEQFF. The CDR3 DNA sequence: TGTGCCAGCAGTGCCCTAACTGAGCAGTTCTTC. Drawing the rest from reference TRBV2 and TRBJ2-1, the complete variable domain is EPEVTQTPSHQVTQMGQEVILRCVPISNHLYFYWYRQILGQKVEFLVSFYNNEISEKSEIFDDQFSVERPDGSNFTLKIRSTKLEDSAMYFCASSALTEQFFGPGTRLTVL.